This T cell receptor (beta chain) is from a study of T cell responses to AZD1222 COVID-19 vaccine. Notes on the study in general: Across the whole spike, CD4 TCRs peaked at regions 160-218 and 743-854. Clonal diversity was possibly underestimated; the donors were predominantly white British and more often female. Just a handful of AZD1222 recipients tested seropositive at baseline.

TCRdb's table, derived via immunoSEQ multiplex PCR, lists solely in-frame clones and lacks some. The sample holds 140,000 to 150,000 clones, 91% seen once. On this clone itself: Its antigen is still unknown.

The clonotype was recovered from an adult in good health. This specimen was peripheral blood, taken on day 0 of AZD1222 vaccination.

The CDR3 DNA follows: TGCGCCAGCAGCTTACAGGGATCTACCTATGGCTACACCTTC. Residues: CASSLQGSTYGYTF. The genes are TRBV5-1 and TRBJ1-2; maybe TRBD1 (6 bases). Germline CDR1 and CDR2: SGHRS and YFSETQ. Trimming stripped 2 bases from V and 4 bases from J, with 12 bases between. There are 14 residues in the CDR3.